This TCR beta chain was identified during a study of T cell repertoires in cytomegalovirus infection. Study-wide findings and caveats: Summed frequency of shared TCR beta families picked out CMV carriers who also had the relevant HLA. HLA-C-restricted TCR beta clonotypes specific for CMV led the ex vivo response.

This clonotype has a count of ten or more. The antigen is unknown. CDR3 size: 15 residues. Per the germline V gene, CDR1 is DFQATT and CDR2 is SNEGSKA (reference sequence). Trimming stripped 6 bases from V and 5 bases from J, with 20 bases between. One entry per CDR3 protein results from TCRdb running MiXCR on the reads. Of 290,000 or so distinct CDR3 sequences listed, approximately 8.9% are singletons. The sequence was collected from a human donor in good health (CMV status not recorded). Some clones in this sample may be carry-over from other donors' samples. The chain recombines TRBV20-1 with TRBJ1-5, with D maybe TRBD1 (6 bases). The specimen sequenced was PBMCs. Written as DNA, the CDR3 is TGCAGTGCGCAGATCCGGGGGCGCGGGGATCAGCCCCAGCATTTT. It codes for CSAQIRGRGDQPQHF.